Only one count was recorded for the clone carrying this T cell receptor beta chain. The antigen remains unidentified. These data are taken from a study of cytomegalovirus exposure and HLA in healthy donors. Study-wide points: There was a cluster of highly shared sequence variants that was likely a sequencing artifact. As confirmed in vitro, three CMV-associated chains were specific for CMV antigens. Productive rates of about 90% or about 30% were seen for most TCR beta V segments in an earlier analysis.

The PCR ran on 60 Vbeta and 13 Jbeta primers. TCRdb's table, derived via immunoSEQ multiplex PCR, lists solely in-frame clones and lacks some. The profile shows about 160,000 clones, approximately 80% of them singletons. The sequenced material came from PBMCs. The receptor comes from a woman aged 25 to 45 in good health and CMV-seronegative.

For the CDR3, the DNA is TGTGCCAGTAGACCCGAAGGGGTTCGTGGCTACACCTTC. As protein: CASRPEGVRGYTF. The gene calls are TRBV19 and TRBJ1-2; the D gene is possibly TRBD1 (5 bases). Germline-derived CDR1 and CDR2 are LNHDA and SQIVND (reference sequence). The V gene lost 6 bases and the J gene lost 7 bases, with 15 bases spanning the gap. This CDR3 spans 13 amino acids. Full variable domain (outside the CDR3, taken from reference TRBV19 and TRBJ1-2): DGGITQSPKYLFRKEGQNVTLSCEQNLNHDAMYWYRQDPGQGLRLIYYSQIVNDFQKGDIAEGYSVSREKKESFPLTVTSAQKNPTAFYLCASRPEGVRGYTFGSGTRLTVV.